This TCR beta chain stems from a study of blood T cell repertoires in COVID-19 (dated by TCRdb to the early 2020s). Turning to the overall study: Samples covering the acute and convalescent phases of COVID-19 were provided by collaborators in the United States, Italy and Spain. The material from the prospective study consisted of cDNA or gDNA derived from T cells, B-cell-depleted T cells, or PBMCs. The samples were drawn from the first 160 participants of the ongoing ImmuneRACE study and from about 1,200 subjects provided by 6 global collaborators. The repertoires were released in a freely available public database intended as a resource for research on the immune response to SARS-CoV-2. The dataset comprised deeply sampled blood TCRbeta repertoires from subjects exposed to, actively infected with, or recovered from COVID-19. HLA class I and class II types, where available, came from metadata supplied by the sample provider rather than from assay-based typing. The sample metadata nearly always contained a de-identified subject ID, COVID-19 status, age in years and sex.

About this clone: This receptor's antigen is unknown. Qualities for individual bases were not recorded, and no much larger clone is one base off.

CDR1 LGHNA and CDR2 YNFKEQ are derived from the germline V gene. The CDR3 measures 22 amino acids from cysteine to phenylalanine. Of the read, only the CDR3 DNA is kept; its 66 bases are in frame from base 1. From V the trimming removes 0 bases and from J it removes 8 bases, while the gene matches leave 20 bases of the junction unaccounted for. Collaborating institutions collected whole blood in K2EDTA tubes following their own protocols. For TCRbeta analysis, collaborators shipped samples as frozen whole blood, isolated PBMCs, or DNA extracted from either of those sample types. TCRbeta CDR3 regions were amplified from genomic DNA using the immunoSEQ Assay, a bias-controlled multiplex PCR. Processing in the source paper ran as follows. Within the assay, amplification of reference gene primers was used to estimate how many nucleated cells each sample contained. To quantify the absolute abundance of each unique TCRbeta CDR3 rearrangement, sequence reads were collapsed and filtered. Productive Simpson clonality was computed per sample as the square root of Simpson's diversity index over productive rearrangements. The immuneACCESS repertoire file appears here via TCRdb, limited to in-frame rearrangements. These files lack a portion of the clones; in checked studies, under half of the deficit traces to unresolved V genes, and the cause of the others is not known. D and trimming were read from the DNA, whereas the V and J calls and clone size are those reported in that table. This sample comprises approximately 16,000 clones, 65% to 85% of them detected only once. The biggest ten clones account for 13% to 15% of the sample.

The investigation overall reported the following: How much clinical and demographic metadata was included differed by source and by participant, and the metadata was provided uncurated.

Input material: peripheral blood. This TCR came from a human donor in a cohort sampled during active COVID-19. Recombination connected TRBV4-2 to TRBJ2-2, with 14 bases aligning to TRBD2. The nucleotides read TGTGCCAGCAGCCAAGATCTGGGGGTTCGACTAGCGGGAGGGCCGATTTCTGGGGAGCTGTTTTTT. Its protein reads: CASSQDLGVRLAGGPISGELFF.